The source of this T cell receptor (beta chain) is a study of blood T cell repertoires in COVID-19 (dated by TCRdb to about 2020). With respect to the entire study: Samples from collaborators originated in the United States, Italy and Spain and spanned both the acute and convalescent phases of COVID-19. The material from the prospective study consisted of cDNA or gDNA derived from T cells, B-cell-depleted T cells, or PBMCs. Subjects who had been exposed to COVID-19, were actively infected with it, or had recovered from it provided the deeply sampled blood TCRbeta repertoires that made up the dataset. The repertoires were released in a freely available public database meant as a resource for research on the immune response to SARS-CoV-2. Samples were obtained from the ongoing ImmuneRACE study (first 160 participants) and from 950 to 1,500 subjects provided by 6 global collaborators. The sample metadata nearly always contained a de-identified subject ID, COVID-19 status, age in years and sex. Where available, HLA class I and class II types were taken from metadata supplied by the sample provider and were not determined by assay-based typing.

The immunoSEQ Assay, a bias-controlled multiplex PCR, was used to amplify TCRbeta CDR3 regions from genomic DNA. Per the authors' processing: Nucleated cell counts per sample were estimated from amplification of reference gene primers within the assay. To quantify the absolute abundance of each unique TCRbeta CDR3 rearrangement, sequence reads were collapsed and filtered. For each sample, productive Simpson clonality was calculated by taking the square root of Simpson's diversity index across productive rearrangements. TCRdb took this table from immuneACCESS and kept in-frame rearrangements with V and J called. Such tables lack part of the clones; where checked against another copy, unresolved V genes explain under half of the gap, and the rest is unexplained. Clone size and V and J calls were adopted from that table, with D and trimming inferred from the DNA. Within this sample are just under 65,000 clones, with roughly 78% of them counted one time only. Of the sample, about 14% falls within the top ten clones.

CDR1 and CDR2, looked up from the germline V gene, are MDHEN and SYDVKM. The CDR3 runs 12 residues from the cysteine to the phenylalanine. The CDR3 DNA has 36 bases and is translated from base 1. The germline V and J ends show losses of 6 bases and 10 bases respectively, and no gene match explains 4 bases of the junction. General study outcomes and caveats: The quantity of clinical and demographic metadata differed by source and by participant and was supplied without curation.

This clone was observed a single time. It has no known antigen specificity. Base qualities are not at hand, and no much larger clone is one base apart. At one collaborating source in Seattle, patients were enrolled during active infection and were followed longitudinally through the course of disease. Whole blood was collected in K2EDTA tubes by collaborating institutions according to the institutions' own protocols. For TCRbeta analysis, collaborator samples were shipped as frozen whole blood, as isolated PBMCs, or as DNA extracted from either sample type. The chain couples TRBV28 to TRBJ1-4; 8 junctional bases match TRBD1. Sequenced: peripheral blood. This clonotype was obtained from a man aged 55-75 years with COVID-19, enrolled during active disease. The nucleotide sequence reads as follows: TGTGCCAGCAGGGGACAGGTCACAAAACTGTTTTTT. Its protein product is CASRGQVTKLFF. The entire variable domain, with the stretches around the CDR3 drawn from the reference TRBV28 and TRBJ1-4 proteins, is DVKVTQSSRYLVKRTGEKVFLECVQDMDHENMFWYRQDPGLGLRLIYFSYDVKMKEKGDIPEGYSVSREKKERFSLILESASTNQTSMYLCASRGQVTKLFFGSGTQLSVL.